This TCR beta chain was retrieved from a study of blood T cell repertoires in COVID-19. Study information: Both acute and convalescent COVID-19 samples were obtained from the United States, Italy and Spain. PBMCs, B-cell-depleted T cells, or T cells were the source of the cDNA or gDNA that made up the material.

Original analysis: Nucleated cell counts were estimated from reference gene primer amplification. Data came from immunoSEQ multiplex PCR; TCRdb stores just in-frame clones and leaves some out. Clone size and V and J calls were adopted from that table, with D and trimming inferred from the DNA. The table records hundreds of thousands of clones, 75% to 90% of them present only once. V lost 8 bases and J lost 8; bases outside the gene matches: 11. The CDR3 consists of 14 residues. Germline lookup yields CDR1 LNHNV and CDR2 YYDKDF (reference sequence). The gene calls are TRBV15 and TRBJ2-1; 8 nucleotides agree with TRBD2. The clonotype comes from a woman in her sixties with acute or convalescent COVID-19. The sequenced sample was peripheral blood. The CDR3 loop is CATSRVAGWDEQFF. The CDR3 coding sequence is TGTGCCACCTCTAGGGTAGCGGGATGGGATGAGCAGTTCTTC.